The rows below give T cell receptor beta chains drawn from one sample of a study of T-cell reconstitution after alpha-beta-depleted transplantation in children. Via MiXCR, TCRdb re-called the PCR reads, giving one row per CDR3 protein. This repertoire shows about 900,000 distinct CDR3 sequences, 25% to 35% found once; its top ten account for 28%. Material: PBMCs, mostly from graft donor cells, obtained 360 days after TCRalphabeta/CD19-depleted stem cell transplant. The receptor set was obtained from a boy in the first two years of life who had a stem cell transplant for SCID, so the T cells may come from the graft donor. CDR3s leave out the opening cysteine and the closing phenylalanine or tryptophan. The D gene is left open where the match is weak.

v_call: TRBV12-3/TRBV12-4
d_call: .
cdr3_aa: ASSLRRLPNYGYT

v_call: TRBV20-1
d_call: TRBD1
cdr3_aa: SADGTGHFYEQY

v_call: TRBV5-6
d_call: TRBD2
cdr3_aa: ASSFSGLVDLNEQF

v_call: TRBV11-3
d_call: TRBD2
cdr3_aa: ASSSGLAGGKETQY

v_call: TRBV6-6
d_call: .
cdr3_aa: ASSYSRETQY

v_call: TRBV6-2/TRBV6-3
d_call: .
cdr3_aa: ASSYVDRDYEQY

v_call: TRBV20-1
d_call: TRBD1
cdr3_aa: SVRQGRNTEAF

v_call: TRBV4-1
d_call: TRBD2
cdr3_aa: ASSQRLAGGSDTQY

v_call: TRBV9
d_call: .
cdr3_aa: ASSASNEQF

v_call: TRBV29-1
d_call: .
cdr3_aa: SVEDGGLEAF

v_call: TRBV12-3/TRBV12-4
d_call: TRBD1
cdr3_aa: ASSPRAGGAYEQY

v_call: TRBV21-1
d_call: .
cdr3_aa: ASSKKCEQY

v_call: TRBV20-1
d_call: .
cdr3_aa: SAGDAAYEQY

v_call: TRBV11-1
d_call: TRBD1
cdr3_aa: ASRDRVNTGELF

v_call: TRBV28
d_call: .
cdr3_aa: ASTPRRGWEDGYT

v_call: TRBV4-2
d_call: TRBD2
cdr3_aa: ASSQDAAGGRNEQF

v_call: TRBV10-3
d_call: .
cdr3_aa: AISDQPTFGQPQH

v_call: TRBV25-1
d_call: .
cdr3_aa: ASSELGRHGSGSIQY

v_call: TRBV5-6
d_call: .
cdr3_aa: ASSLRHGTGLHTEAF

v_call: TRBV9
d_call: .
cdr3_aa: ASSVTVGVGWGQETQY

v_call: TRBV5-1
d_call: TRBD1
cdr3_aa: ASSNRDSREAF

v_call: TRBV20-1
d_call: .
cdr3_aa: SASTSAGDTQY

v_call: TRBV4-2
d_call: TRBD2
cdr3_aa: ASSQEAGAFYEQY

v_call: TRBV2
d_call: .
cdr3_aa: ASSVVEQTLYEQY

v_call: TRBV12-3/TRBV12-4
d_call: TRBD1
cdr3_aa: ASRPNRGTEAF

v_call: TRBV12-3/TRBV12-4
d_call: TRBD2
cdr3_aa: ASSWGLAGPEQY

v_call: TRBV20-1
d_call: TRBD1
cdr3_aa: SALGAGGEKLF

v_call: TRBV24-1
d_call: .
cdr3_aa: ATSDPRGGETQY

v_call: TRBV20-1
d_call: .
cdr3_aa: SARDRGPLNTEAF

v_call: TRBV12-3/TRBV12-4
d_call: TRBD2
cdr3_aa: ASSLPSGAYNEQF

v_call: TRBV20-1
d_call: .
cdr3_aa: SARVGQSSGNTIY

v_call: TRBV7-6
d_call: TRBD2
cdr3_aa: ASSYAGGRETQY

v_call: TRBV5-5
d_call: TRBD1
cdr3_aa: ASSLKTGAPETGELF

v_call: TRBV20-1
d_call: .
cdr3_aa: SARGWRGIYEQY

v_call: TRBV2
d_call: .
cdr3_aa: ASSEESRTYEQY

v_call: TRBV10-3
d_call: .
cdr3_aa: AISESPHPGTGELF

v_call: TRBV5-6
d_call: TRBD2
cdr3_aa: ASSFLVSGGAYNEQF

v_call: TRBV4-1
d_call: .
cdr3_aa: ASSPRRADYQPQH

v_call: TRBV13
d_call: .
cdr3_aa: ASSFTGIGDNEQF

v_call: TRBV24-1
d_call: TRBD1
cdr3_aa: ATSHGDRGNTDTQY

v_call: TRBV7-3
d_call: .
cdr3_aa: ASSLNRLGTDTQY

v_call: TRBV29-1
d_call: TRBD1
cdr3_aa: SVARTGANYGYT

v_call: TRBV28
d_call: .
cdr3_aa: ASTRFGGIVETQY

v_call: TRBV12-5
d_call: .
cdr3_aa: ASGLGGVGELF

v_call: TRBV5-1
d_call: .
cdr3_aa: ASSEQGLPNTGELF

v_call: TRBV6-5
d_call: .
cdr3_aa: ASSYSIYGRQNYEQY

v_call: TRBV12-3/TRBV12-4
d_call: .
cdr3_aa: ASSLPDVWPQH

v_call: TRBV30
d_call: .
cdr3_aa: ASRAANIQY

v_call: TRBV6-2/TRBV6-3
d_call: .
cdr3_aa: ASSYPTEAF

v_call: TRBV11-2
d_call: .
cdr3_aa: ASSLVTPSYNEQF

v_call: TRBV27
d_call: .
cdr3_aa: ASSPPPGSRYNSPLH

v_call: TRBV6-1
d_call: .
cdr3_aa: ASSQGAGNIQY

v_call: TRBV4-2
d_call: .
cdr3_aa: ASSQVLRGQYYSTDTQY

v_call: TRBV7-8
d_call: .
cdr3_aa: ASSLARTGLGYGYT

v_call: TRBV6-2/TRBV6-3
d_call: .
cdr3_aa: ASSYSRVLNSPLH

v_call: TRBV12-3/TRBV12-4
d_call: TRBD1
cdr3_aa: ASTRGHSSYEQY

v_call: TRBV4-1
d_call: .
cdr3_aa: ASSQYRVWTYNEQF

v_call: TRBV12-3/TRBV12-4
d_call: .
cdr3_aa: ASSPDRQNQPQH

v_call: TRBV6-1
d_call: TRBD1
cdr3_aa: ASSADRGHITEAF

v_call: TRBV12-3/TRBV12-4
d_call: .
cdr3_aa: ASSTRPETQY